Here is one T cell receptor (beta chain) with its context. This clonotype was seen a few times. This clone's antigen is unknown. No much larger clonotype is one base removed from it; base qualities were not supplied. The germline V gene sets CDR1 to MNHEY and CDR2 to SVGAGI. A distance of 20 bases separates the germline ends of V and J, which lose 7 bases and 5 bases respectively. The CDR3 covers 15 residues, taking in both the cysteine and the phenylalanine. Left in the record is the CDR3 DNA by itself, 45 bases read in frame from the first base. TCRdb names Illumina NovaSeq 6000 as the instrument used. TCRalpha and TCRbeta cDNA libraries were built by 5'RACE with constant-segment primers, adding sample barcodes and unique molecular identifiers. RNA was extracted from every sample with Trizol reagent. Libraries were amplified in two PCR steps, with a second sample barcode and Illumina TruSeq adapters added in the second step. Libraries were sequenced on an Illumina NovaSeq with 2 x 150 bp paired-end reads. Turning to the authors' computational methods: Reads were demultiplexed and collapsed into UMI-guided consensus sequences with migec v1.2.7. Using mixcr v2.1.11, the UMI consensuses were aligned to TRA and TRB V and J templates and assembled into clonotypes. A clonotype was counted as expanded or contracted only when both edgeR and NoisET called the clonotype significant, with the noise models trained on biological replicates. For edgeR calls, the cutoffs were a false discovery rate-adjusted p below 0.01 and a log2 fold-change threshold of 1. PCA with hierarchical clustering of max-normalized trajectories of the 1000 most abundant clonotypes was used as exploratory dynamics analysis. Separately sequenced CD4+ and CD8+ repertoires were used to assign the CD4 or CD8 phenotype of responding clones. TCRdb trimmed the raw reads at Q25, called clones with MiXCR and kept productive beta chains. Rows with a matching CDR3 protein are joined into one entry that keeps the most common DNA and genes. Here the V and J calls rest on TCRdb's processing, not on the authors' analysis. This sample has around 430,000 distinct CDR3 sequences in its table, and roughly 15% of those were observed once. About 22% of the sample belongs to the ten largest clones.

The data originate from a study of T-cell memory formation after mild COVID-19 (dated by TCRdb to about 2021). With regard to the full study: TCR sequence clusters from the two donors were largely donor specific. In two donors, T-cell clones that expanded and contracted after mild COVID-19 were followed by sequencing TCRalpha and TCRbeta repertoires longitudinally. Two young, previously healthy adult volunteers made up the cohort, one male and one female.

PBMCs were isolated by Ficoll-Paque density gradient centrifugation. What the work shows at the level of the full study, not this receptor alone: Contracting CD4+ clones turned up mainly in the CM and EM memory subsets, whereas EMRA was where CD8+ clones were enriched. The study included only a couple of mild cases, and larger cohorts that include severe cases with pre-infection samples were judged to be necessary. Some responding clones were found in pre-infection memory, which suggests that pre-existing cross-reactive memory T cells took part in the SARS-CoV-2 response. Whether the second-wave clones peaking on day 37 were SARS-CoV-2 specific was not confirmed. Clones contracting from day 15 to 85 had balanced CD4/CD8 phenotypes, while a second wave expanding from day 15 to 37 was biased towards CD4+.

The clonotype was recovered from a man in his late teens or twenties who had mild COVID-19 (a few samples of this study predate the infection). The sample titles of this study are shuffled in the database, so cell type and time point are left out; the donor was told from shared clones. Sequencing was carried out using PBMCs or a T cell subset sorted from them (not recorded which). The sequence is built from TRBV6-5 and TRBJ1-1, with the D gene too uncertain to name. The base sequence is TGTGCCAGCACCCTCCGGGCCACTGGTGGAACTGAAGCTTTCTTT. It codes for CASTLRATGGTEAFF.